This entry is about one T cell receptor beta chain. This clonotype appeared many times. Its antigen target is currently unknown. Base qualities are missing; no much larger clone stands one base away. V is clipped by 0 bases and J by 2 bases, and the sequence between their germline boundaries is 8 bases long. Taken from cysteine to phenylalanine, the CDR3 has 15 residues. Just the 45-base CDR3 DNA is kept, in frame starting at base 1. The germline V gene supplies CDR1 LGHNA and CDR2 YNFKEQ. Libraries were prepared through 5' RACE. The sequencing machine was a NextSeq 500. In the TCR library protocol, unique molecular identifiers were attached to individual cDNA molecules to correct for PCR bias and sequencing error. Both TCR alpha and beta chains were sequenced, and tight co-correlation was observed between alpha and beta sequence abundances in each sample. Per the original workflow: V gene, J gene and CDR3 annotation of TCR sequences was performed with Decombinator V4. TCRs were defined as expanded if a significant change between any two time points was detected under a Poisson model with p below 0.0001. TCR abundances were normalised to the total number of TCRs sequenced per sample and were expressed as counts per million. MAIT TCRs were defined by TRAV1-2 paired with TRAJ12, TRAJ20 or TRAJ33, and iNKT TCRs by TRAV10 paired with TRAJ18. VDJdb, accessed 1 November 2021, was searched for CMV, EBV and SARS-CoV-2 annotated TCRs, excluding TCRs annotated for multiple antigens. In TCRdb, the public reads were trimmed at Q25 with fastp and aligned with MiXCR, with productive beta chains retained. Each entry is one CDR3 protein sequence, shown with its most common DNA and genes. The V and J calls were determined by TCRdb, not by the authors. Within this sample are about 70,000 distinct CDR3 sequences, with roughly an eighth of them counted one time only. 1.3% of the sample is in the top ten clones.

The data derive from a study of early T cells in non-severe SARS-CoV-2 infection (dated by TCRdb to the early 2020s). Turning to the overall study: TCR sequencing used bulk RNA from unsorted whole blood, so alpha and beta chains could not be paired. Paper-wide results and their limitations: Matching against VDJdb was skewed toward anti-spike CD8 responses, likely underestimated virus-specific expansions, and missed private and CD4 specificities.

This was a case-control study nested in a cohort of healthcare workers in London, UK, who had nasopharyngeal swab PCR tests and blood samples taken every week. Healthcare workers were enrolled in the week of the UK lockdown, from 23 to 31 March 2020, and were followed every week for up to roughly 16 weeks. The receptor was isolated from an adult who was a healthcare worker with PCR-confirmed SARS-CoV-2 infection or an uninfected control (not recorded which). The receptor chain draws on TRBV4-2 and TRBJ1-5; no D segment can be confidently identified. The material sequenced was whole blood. Here the CDR3 is given as CASSQDRQGNQPQHF. The DNA is TGTGCCAGCAGCCAAGATCGGCAGGGCAATCAGCCCCAGCATTTT.